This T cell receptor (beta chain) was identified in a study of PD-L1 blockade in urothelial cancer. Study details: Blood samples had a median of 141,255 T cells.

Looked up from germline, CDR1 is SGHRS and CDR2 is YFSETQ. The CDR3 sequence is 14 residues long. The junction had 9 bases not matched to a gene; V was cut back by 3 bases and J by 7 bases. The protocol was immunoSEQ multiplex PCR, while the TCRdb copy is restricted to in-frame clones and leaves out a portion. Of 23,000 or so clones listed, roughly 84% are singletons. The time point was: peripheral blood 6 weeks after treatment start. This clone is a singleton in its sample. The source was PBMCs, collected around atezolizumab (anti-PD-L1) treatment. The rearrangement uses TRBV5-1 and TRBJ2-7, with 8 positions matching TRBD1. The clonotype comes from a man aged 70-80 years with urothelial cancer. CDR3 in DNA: TGCGCCAGCAGCTCTGTGCAGGGGGCAGGGGAGCAGTACTTC. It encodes CASSSVQGAGEQYF.